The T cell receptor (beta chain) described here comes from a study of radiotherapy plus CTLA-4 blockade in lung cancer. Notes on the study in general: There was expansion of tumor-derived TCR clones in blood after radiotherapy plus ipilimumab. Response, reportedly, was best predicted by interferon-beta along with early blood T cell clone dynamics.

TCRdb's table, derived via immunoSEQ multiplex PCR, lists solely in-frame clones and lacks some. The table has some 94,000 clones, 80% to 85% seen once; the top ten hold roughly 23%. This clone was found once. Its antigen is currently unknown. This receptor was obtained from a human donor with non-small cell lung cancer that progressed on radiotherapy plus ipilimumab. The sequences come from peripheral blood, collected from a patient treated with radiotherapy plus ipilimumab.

CDR3 sequence (DNA): TGTGCCTGGAGATTGTTTCTTTCGGGGGACGAGCAGTACTTC. Translated: CAWRLFLSGDEQYF. The chain combines TRBV30 with TRBJ2-7; a possible D gene is TRBD2 (6 bases). V lost 3 bases to trimming and J lost 5 bases, with 17 bases between them. CDR1 is GTSNPN and CDR2 is SVGIG in the germline V gene (reference sequence). The CDR3 totals 14 residues.